Here is one TCR beta chain with its context. The data belong to a study of shared clonotypes between healthy human individuals. Germline V gene sequence: CDR1 SEHNR, CDR2 FQNEAQ (reference sequence). The CDR3 consists of 14 residues. V was clipped by 5 bases and J by 6 bases; unmatched bases: 7. Cells designated naive CD8 were CD45RO-negative and were positively selected for CCR7, with terminally differentiated effector memory CD45RA+ cells excluded. Healthy HIV-negative adults with no recent acute infections or vaccinations were recruited as donors. Everyone who donated was a Caucasian adult who lived in Nashville, Tennessee. Samples underwent the assay at deep level. Here immunoSEQ multiplex PCR was the method, and the copy in TCRdb shows in-frame clones only, minus some. Here the sample spans about 1.9 million clones, around 93% being singletons.

Material for sequencing was naive CD8+ T cells from PBMCs. The sequence derives from a man younger than 35 in good health. Some clones in this sample may be carry-over from other donors' samples. The chain has TRBV7-9 and TRBJ1-5; TRBD1 agrees at 7 bases. This CDR3 reads CASSIGGATQPQHF. The CDR3, as DNA: TGTGCCAGCAGCATAGGGGGCGCGACTCAGCCCCAGCATTTT.